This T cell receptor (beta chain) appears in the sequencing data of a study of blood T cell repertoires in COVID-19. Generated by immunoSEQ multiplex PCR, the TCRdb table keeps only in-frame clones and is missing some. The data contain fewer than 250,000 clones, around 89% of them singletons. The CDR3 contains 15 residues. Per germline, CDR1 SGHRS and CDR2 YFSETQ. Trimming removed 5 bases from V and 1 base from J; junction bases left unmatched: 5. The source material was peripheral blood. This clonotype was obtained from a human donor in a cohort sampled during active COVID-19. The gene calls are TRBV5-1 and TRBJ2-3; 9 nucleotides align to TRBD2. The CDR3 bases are TGCGCCAGCAGTTCTGCGGGAGGGGGCACAGATACGCAGTATTTT. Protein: CASSSAGGGTDTQYF. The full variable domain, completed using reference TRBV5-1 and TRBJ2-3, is KAGVTQTPRYLIKTRGQQVTLSCSPISGHRSVSWYQQTPGQGLQFLFEYFSETQRNKGNFPGRFSGRQFSNSRSEMNVSTLELGDSALYLCASSSAGGGTDTQYFGPGTRLTVL.